Listed below are T cell receptor beta chains from one sample, sequenced in a study of beta chain features in type 1 diabetes. The repertoire was sequenced with immunoSEQ multiplex PCR; TCRdb's copy has only in-frame clones and lacks some. The sample has roughly 280,000 clones; less than 30% are singletons. Sequencing used naive CD4+ T cells from blood. The receptors shown here come from a woman aged 30 to 39 with type 1 diabetes. Both conserved end residues are part of each CDR3. The D gene is left open where the match is weak. Not all rows give a size; the values are once, few, many and, for expanded clones, a class.

>TRBD2|TRBV4-2|.|TRBJ2-5|15
TGTGCCAGCAGCCAAGGGCTAGCGGGAGGAGAGACCCAGTACTTC
CASSQGLAGGETQYF
>.|TRBV5-1|.|TRBJ1-2|13
TGCGCCAGCAGCTTGAACACCAACTATGGCTACACCTTC
CASSLNTNYGYTF
>TRBD2|TRBV4-1|.|TRBJ2-1|18
TGCGCCAGCAGCCAAGAATACTCCCTAGCGGGAGTTTCCAATGAGCAGTTCTTC
CASSQEYSLAGVSNEQFF
>.|TRBV29-1|.|TRBJ2-3|14
TGCAGCGTTGATATGGGTGGGCAATCCGATACGCAGTATTTT
CSVDMGGQSDTQYF
>.|TRBV7-9|.|TRBJ2-7|16
TGTGCCAGCAGCTTACGAGGGGCGGGGATCTCCTACGAGCAGTACTTC
CASSLRGAGISYEQYF
>TRBD2|TRBV9|.|TRBJ2-7|16
TGTGCCAGCAGCGTACGGGCTAGCGGGAGTCGATACGAGCAGTACTTC
CASSVRASGSRYEQYF
>.|TRBV18|.|TRBJ2-3|11
TGTGCCAGCTCCCCCGGTGATACGCAGTATTTT
CASSPGDTQYF
>TRBD1|TRBV18|.|TRBJ1-3|14
TGTGCCAGCTCACCAAGGGGGCCTGGAAACACCATATATTTT
CASSPRGPGNTIYF
>.|TRBV2|.|TRBJ1-5|14
TGTGCCAGCAGCGCGGGTCGACAGGAACAGCCCCAGCATTTT
CASSAGRQEQPQHF
>.|TRBV7-9|few|TRBJ2-7|11
TGTGCCAGCGGCTATACCTACGAGCAGTACTTC
CASGYTYEQYF
>.|TRBV2|.|TRBJ2-2|17
TGTGCCAGCAGTGATCTGGACAGAAGAACGAACACCGGGGAGCTGTTTTTT
CASSDLDRRTNTGELFF
>TRBD1|TRBV4-2|few|TRBJ2-1|15
TGTGCCAGCAGCCAGGACAGGTCCACTCTGAATGAGCAGTTCTTC
CASSQDRSTLNEQFF
>TRBD2|TRBV30|few|TRBJ2-5|13
TGTGCCTGGAGTTTCCCGAGCGGGAGCGGATCTAACTTC
CAWSFPSGSGSNF
>TRBD1|TRBV29-1|few|TRBJ2-6|15
TGCAGCGTTCGACAGGGGGGCGCTGGGGCCAACGTCCTGACTTTC
CSVRQGGAGANVLTF
>.|TRBV5-6|few|TRBJ2-3|14
TGTGCCAGCAGCCATAGCGCCAGCACAGATACGCAGTATTTT
CASSHSASTDTQYF
>TRBD2|TRBV5-6|few|TRBJ2-1|18
TGTGCCAGCAGCTTGTTTTTCGGGACTAGCGGTTATTACAATGAGCAGTTCTTC
CASSLFFGTSGYYNEQFF
>TRBD1|TRBV28|few|TRBJ2-7|14
TGTGCCAGCAGCCGGACAGGAGGTCCCTACGAGCAGTACTTC
CASSRTGGPYEQYF
>.|TRBV29-1|few|TRBJ1-2|9
TGCAGCCTCCGTGGGGGGGACACCTTC
CSLRGGDTF
>.|TRBV5-4|few|TRBJ2-5|14
TGTGCCAGCAGCTTGGTAACTACCGAAGAGACCCAGTACTTC
CASSLVTTEETQYF
>.|TRBV30|few|TRBJ1-5|12
TGTGCCTGGAGTCGGGGATATCAGCCCCAGCATTTT
CAWSRGYQPQHF
>.|TRBV4-1|.|TRBJ2-7|16
TGCGCCAGCAGCCAAGAAGTAGCGGAAGACTCCTACGAGCAGTACTTC
CASSQEVAEDSYEQYF
>TRBD1|TRBV2|few|TRBJ1-1|14
TGTGCCAGCAGCGGACAGGGGTTGAACACTGAAGCTTTCTTT
CASSGQGLNTEAFF
>.|TRBV5-1|few|TRBJ2-5|15
TGCGCCAGCACGACAGGATCTCACGGGAGGGAGACCCAGTACTTC
CASTTGSHGRETQYF
>.|TRBV30|.|TRBJ2-7|11
TGTGCCTGGAGTTCCGGCTACGAGCAGTACTTC
CAWSSGYEQYF
>TRBD1|TRBV5-1|few|TRBJ1-2|14
TGCGCCAGCAGCGTACGAGGGACAGGGCATGGCTACACCTTC
CASSVRGTGHGYTF
>TRBD1|TRBV5-1|.|TRBJ1-5|16
TGCGCCAGCAGCAAGGGGGCGCGGGAAAACAATCAGCCCCAGCATTTT
CASSKGARENNQPQHF
>.|TRBV7-2|few|TRBJ2-7|13
TGTGCCAGCAGCTCCCCCGGGATCAAGGAGCAGTACTTC
CASSSPGIKEQYF
>TRBD1|TRBV18|few|TRBJ2-6|18
TGTGCCAGCTCACCGGCCGGGACAGCGCGCTCTGGGGCCAACGTCCTGACTTTC
CASSPAGTARSGANVLTF
>TRBD1|TRBV5-1|few|TRBJ2-1|15
TGCGCCAGCAGCCCCCAGGGGGCCCCCTACAATGAGCAGTTCTTC
CASSPQGAPYNEQFF
>TRBD2|TRBV2|few|TRBJ2-3|15
TGTGCCGGCCGCCGGGGACTAAAAAAGACAGATACGCAGTATTTT
CAGRRGLKKTDTQYF
>.|TRBV30|.|TRBJ2-1|13
TGTGCCTGGAGTGTGGGCAGCTACAATGAGCAGTTCTTC
CAWSVGSYNEQFF
>TRBD1|TRBV2|.|TRBJ2-2|14
TGTGCCAGCAGACGACAGGGAATCACCGGGGAGCTGTTTTTT
CASRRQGITGELFF
>.|TRBV2|.|TRBJ2-1|12
TGTGCCAGCAGAGGACAGCACAATGAGCAGTTCTTC
CASRGQHNEQFF
>.|TRBV5-6|few|TRBJ2-3|13
TGTGCCAGCAGCTTCTCTGGCACAGATACGCAGTATTTT
CASSFSGTDTQYF
>TRBD2|TRBV4-1|few|TRBJ2-1|17
TGCGCCAGCAGCCGAGACTTGCTAGCGGGAAATTACAATGAGCAGTTCTTC
CASSRDLLAGNYNEQFF
>TRBD2|TRBV4-2|.|TRBJ2-5|15
TGTGCCAGCAGCCAACTAGCGGGAGGGGGGGAGACCCAGTACTTC
CASSQLAGGGETQYF
>.|TRBV30|few|TRBJ2-5|15
TGTGCCTGGAGTTTGGGAGGCGCTAACCAAGAGACCCAGTACTTC
CAWSLGGANQETQYF
>TRBD1|TRBV2|.|TRBJ1-2|14
TGTGCCAACACCACAATGGACAGGGGCTATGGCTACACCTTC
CANTTMDRGYGYTF
>TRBD2|TRBV2|.|TRBJ2-5|13
TGTGCCAGCAGTTTCGAGCGGGACGAGACCCAGTACTTC
CASSFERDETQYF